This TCR beta chain is drawn from a study of early stage breast cancer tumors (dated by TCRdb to 2016 to 2017). As for the study more broadly: Of the 15 to 20 invasive breast tumors, roughly 12 were found to be estrogen receptor-positive, progesterone receptor-positive and HER2-negative. Of the roughly 12 ER+/PR+/HER2- tumors, eight were classified as invasive ductal carcinomas and four as invasive lobular carcinomas. A read coverage of roughly 10-fold per sample was achieved on average. A total of some 2.6 million templates, representing almost 1,100,000 unique clonotypes, were detected across all samples. Results and caveats for the whole study, not just this receptor: Repertoires from blood resembled normal breast more closely than tumor, and using blood as a reference for each tissue separated tumor from normal in about 85% of the 16 patients. Sequencing bulk genomic DNA from unsorted cells could not capture chain pairing or functional markers like CD4, CD8 and FOXP3. The small cohort size prevented analysis by tumor subtype. Enriched TCRB sequences shared across patients were mostly commonly generated sequences, unlikely to play an important role in the tumor microenvironment. Approximately 2.5-fold higher T cell density and higher clonality were observed in tumors than in adjacent normal breast tissue.

About 17-55 mg of tumor tissue was diced, and more than 3 ug of DNA was typically obtained. The study profiled bulk TCR beta-chain repertoires in matched peripheral blood, tumor and adjacent normal breast tissue taken from approximately 15 patients with early-stage breast cancer. Once resection was done, tumor tissue identified by eye was cut out and put into prechilled RNAlater. Tumor tissue (roughly 17-50 mg) was diced and then homogenized with a TissueLyser II in RLTplus buffer containing beta-mercaptoethanol and antifoaming agent. The Qiagen AllPrep DNA/RNA Mini kit was used for genomic DNA extraction. Every sample was amplified as two independent genomic DNA replicates, using 0.5 to 0.6 ug for blood and around 1.5 ug for tumor or normal breast. Following the manufacturer's instructions, the ImmunoSeq Intro kit was used to carry out TCRB sequencing on genomic DNA. Multiplex PCR was run for around 28 cycles using proprietary primers and spike-in control sequences for absolute quantification. Single-end 150-bp reads were used to sequence an 87-bp fragment spanning the CDR3 and the flanking V and J genes. Each lane of an Illumina MiSeq running version 3.0 chemistry carried seven multiplexed samples, with two replicates apiece. The original pipeline was this. The vendor's proprietary pipeline processed the raw data and merged both replicates into a single result for each sample. Clonotypes were defined as productive rearrangements sharing the V-gene family, CDR3 amino acid sequence and J-gene segment. To compute clonality, the normalized Shannon entropy (Pielou evenness) of TCRB abundances was subtracted from 1. T cell density was estimated by dividing total templates by the number of input cells inferred from the DNA input amount. Recon with default parameters was used to estimate total repertoire diversity and clonality. Clonotypes with over 0.1% abundance in tumor and at least 32-fold higher abundance in tumor than in normal breast were defined as tumor-enriched. The table comes from immuneACCESS by way of TCRdb, which keeps in-frame sequences with V and J called. Part of the clones is missing from these tables; in studies checked, under half for an unresolved V gene and the rest for unknown reasons. The DNA gave D and trimming, while V, J and clone size come from that table. The sample table holds some 5,000 clones, of which around 60% were seen once. The top ten constitute roughly a quarter of the sample.

The V end gives up 0 bases and the J end 4 bases, leaving 9 bases in the junction not matched to a gene. CDR1 and CDR2 are read off the germline V gene (reference sequence) as WNHNN and SYGVQD. Reading from cysteine to phenylalanine, the CDR3 counts 17 amino acids. Left in the record is the CDR3 DNA by itself, 51 bases read in frame from the first base. A note on this clone: What this receptor recognizes is not known. No base quality values were provided; no much bigger clone lies one nucleotide off.

The origin of this receptor is a person in their fifties with breast cancer. The sequencing sample was made of breast tumor tissue. The chain links TRBV10-1 with TRBJ1-1; TRBD1 aligns with 9 central bases. The sequenced DNA: TGCGCCAGCAGTGAGTCAACCGGGACAGGGTCGACCACTGAAGCTTTCTTT. This gives the protein CASSESTGTGSTTEAFF.